This TCR beta chain originates from a study of T cell changes during pregnancy in multiple sclerosis (dated by TCRdb to between 2018 and 2021). Concerning the study at large: The study looked at changes in the T cell repertoire across pregnancy in women with multiple sclerosis.

Based on the germline V gene (reference sequence), the CDR1 and CDR2 sequences are SSHAT and FNYEAQ. The CDR3 runs 15 residues from the cysteine to the phenylalanine. CDR3 DNA is the only sequence kept; it has 45 bases, read in frame from the first base. The protocol used for the library was the immunoSEQ multiplex PCR assay. The clones in this table, taken by TCRdb from immuneACCESS, are in-frame only. Not every clone is retained; where verified, under half of the shortfall comes from an unresolved V gene, and the cause of the rest is unknown. A total of 49,000 or so clones appear in this sample, about 92% of them only once. Together, the top ten hold less than 2.5% of the sample. Comment on this clone: Its binding antigen is unknown. The junction and the germline gene differ at one end; a read error may be behind it.

This receptor was taken from a female donor with multiple sclerosis, enrolled in a pregnancy study. This sample comprised peripheral blood, obtained in the third trimester of pregnancy. The V gene is TRBV7-7 and the J gene is TRBJ2-6, with TRBD1 as a weak D call on 5 bases. The base sequence is TGTGCTAGCAGCTTAGGGGCTGCTGGGGCCAACGTCCTGACTTTC. Translated, this is CASSLGAAGANVLTF.